The present entry profiles one T cell receptor (beta chain) with its context. The antigen is unknown. The record originates from a study of cytomegalovirus exposure and HLA in healthy donors. General study findings and limits: Later analysis demonstrated an association between a missense DCLRE1C variant and TCR beta V- and J-gene trimming. Listed as cytomegalovirus-associated were 150 or so TCR beta chains. A highly shared variant cluster was judged a likely technical artifact.

PCR amplification relied on 60 Vbeta primers (plus 13 Jbeta primers). Repertoires were generated with immunoSEQ multiplex PCR, while TCRdb's copy carries only in-frame clones and drops some. The data contain approximately 73,000 clones, roughly 64% of them singletons. CDR3 length: 15 residues. Trimming took 0 bases from V and 6 from J, leaving 12 bases between them. The germline gives CDR1 SGHRS, CDR2 YFSETQ. The rearrangement links TRBV5-1 to TRBJ2-2, with D tentatively TRBD1 (6 bases). The specimen sequenced was PBMCs. This clonotype was sampled from a man aged 25-45 years in good health and CMV-seropositive. The CDR3 is CASSLGRQGSGELFF. The CDR3 coding sequence is TGCGCCAGCAGCTTGGGACGGCAGGGGTCCGGGGAGCTGTTTTTT.